Each of the 3 T cell receptor beta chains below was sequenced from the same sample in a study of cytomegalovirus exposure and HLA in healthy donors. 13 Jbeta primers and 60 Vbeta primers were used for the PCR. Clones were sequenced by immunoSEQ multiplex PCR, and TCRdb holds only the in-frame ones, with some missing. The sample has roughly 90,000 clones, roughly 82% seen once. The specimen sequenced was PBMCs. The receptors stem from a man aged 30 to 45 in good health and CMV-seropositive.

This rearrangement joins TRBV6-6 to TRBJ1-5; D gene ambiguous. CDR3 length: 16 residues. V lost 7 bases, J lost 1 base, and 17 bases lay in between. CDR1 MNHNY and CDR2 SVGAGI come from the germline V gene (reference sequence). The CDR3 DNA reads as TGTGCCAGCAAAACCTTCCTCGGGAAGAGCAATCAGCCCCAGCATTTT. It is translated as CASKTFLGKSNQPQHF.

The chain carries TRBV5-1 and TRBJ1-6, with a tentative D call TRBD1 (5 bases). Germline CDR1 reads SGHRS; CDR2 reads YFSETQ. This CDR3 contains 15 residues. The V gene lost 0 bases and the J gene lost 6 bases, with 10 bases spanning the gap. The CDR3 DNA is TGCGCCAGCAGCTTGGTTCCAGGGATTAATTCACCCCTCCACTTT. Residues: CASSLVPGINSPLHF. The full variable domain, with the rest looked up from reference TRBV5-1 and TRBJ1-6, is KAGVTQTPRYLIKTRGQQVTLSCSPISGHRSVSWYQQTPGQGLQFLFEYFSETQRNKGNFPGRFSGRQFSNSRSEMNVSTLELGDSALYLCASSLVPGINSPLHFGNGTRLTVT.

The chain has TRBV7-6 and TRBJ2-3; 12 bases line up with TRBD2. CDR3 length: 15 residues. J gave up 6 bases and V 5 bases, and 6 bases lay outside the gene matches. The germline CDR1 and CDR2 sequences are SGHVS and FNYEAQ. The CDR3 reads CASSPLAGGPDTQYF. DNA of the CDR3: TGTGCCAGCAGCCCGCTAGCGGGAGGGCCGGATACGCAGTATTTT.